This T cell receptor beta chain was retrieved from a study of immune reconstitution after stem cell transplant in scleroderma (dated by TCRdb to 2015 to 2018). This clonotype is considered medium-sized (0.01 to 0.1%). Its antigen has not been determined. An end of the junction differs from the germline gene, which may be a read error. Including the terminal cysteine and phenylalanine, the CDR3 comprises 14 residues. The read is trimmed to its CDR3 DNA, 42 bases read in frame from base 1. Looking up the germline V gene yields CDR1 MGHRA and CDR2 YSYEKL. Library prep was done by RT-PCR. The listed sequencing device is Illumina MiSeq. TCRdb reworked the public reads: Q25 trimming with fastp, MiXCR clone assembly, productive beta chains retained. When rows share a CDR3 protein, they turn into one entry using the most common DNA and genes. The sample table shows under 2,500 distinct CDR3 sequences, and less than 14% are seen once. Of the sample, roughly a quarter falls within the top ten clones.

The specimen was collected before or after autologous hematopoietic stem cell transplantation (not recorded which). This TCR was recovered from a female donor with systemic sclerosis. The chain is encoded by TRBV4-1 joined to TRBJ2-7, with TRBD2 matching 15 junction bases. The DNA sequence follows: TGCGCCAGCAGCCAAGAAGGACTAGCGGGGGGGCTACTCTTC. The translation is CASSQEGLAGGLLF.